This T cell receptor beta chain originates from a study of shared clonotypes between healthy human individuals. About the study: Per donor, CD8 memory used one plate, CD8 naive used two, CD4 memory used three and CD4 naive used three.

Data came from immunoSEQ multiplex PCR; TCRdb stores just in-frame clones and leaves some out. Of just over 2,000,000 clones listed, roughly 94% are singletons. Comments on this clone: Its antigen remains unknown.

Study findings and constraints: Large sequencing depth failed to make sorted-subset sequencing complete, rarefaction showed. When compared with the clonotypes that were shared by all four sorted-subset donors, the non-shared clonotypes turned out to have lower generation probabilities.

The CDR3 consists of 13 residues. Trimming took 2 bases from V and 4 from J, leaving 8 bases between them. Germline CDR1 is MNHEY and CDR2 is SVGAGI. The chain recombines TRBV6-5 with TRBJ1-2, with D unclear. The receptor was derived from a man between 18 and 35 years old in good health. Sequenced input: naive CD4+ T cells sorted from blood. Subset of the sample: CD45RA+ positively selected. CDR3 nucleotide sequence: TGTGCCAGCAGTTACCAACTGGGCTATGGCTACACCTTC. Protein product: CASSYQLGYGYTF.